Below, 13 T cell receptor beta chains from the same sample are listed, as sequenced in a study of vaccination effects on CD4 cells after COVID-19. These receptors are not linked to any known antigen. Isolation of CD4+ T cells took place after less than 12 days of culture. TCRdb's table, derived via immunoSEQ multiplex PCR, lists solely in-frame clones and lacks some. The sample records around 35,000 clones, approximately 67% being singletons. Specimen: CD4+ T cells from PBMCs cultured without peptide, collected before COVID-19 vaccination. The receptors shown here come from a human donor who received a COVID-19 vaccine.

This clone was seen more than once but under ten times. The J gene is TRBJ2-3, the V gene TRBV7-2, with D uncertain. Trimming took 8 bases from V and 5 from J, leaving 11 bases between them. There are 12 residues in the CDR3. The germline CDR1 and CDR2 sequences are SGHTA and FQGNSA. The CDR3 nucleotides read TGTGCCAGCGGCCTCTTGAGAGATACGCAGTATTTT. It yields the protein CASGLLRDTQYF.

The chain employs TRBV15 and TRBJ2-7; D is unclear. The CDR3 spans 12 residues. Germline CDR1 and CDR2: LNHNV and YYDKDF (reference sequence). The ends were cut back, 0 bases at V and 10 bases at J, with 10 bases in the middle. CDR3 in DNA: TGTGCCACCAGCAGAGATCAGGCGGCTCAGTACTTC. Translated: CATSRDQAAQYF.

The V and J genes are TRBV14 and TRBJ1-2; 8 bases line up with TRBD1. Germline CDR1 SGHDN, CDR2 FVKESK. V gave up 1 base and J gave up 7 bases; unmatched junction bases: 2. The CDR3 extends over 13 amino acids. CDR3 loop: CASSQGTGFGYTF. The CDR3, as DNA: TGTGCCAGCAGCCAAGGGACAGGGTTTGGCTACACCTTC.

The V and J genes are TRBV7-6 and TRBJ2-5, with 7 positions matching TRBD1. Germline CDR1 reads SGHVS; CDR2 reads FNYEAQ. This CDR3 comprises 18 residues. Unmatched junction bases numbered 17, after V lost 3 bases and J lost 4 bases. The CDR3 nucleotides are TGTGCCAGCAGCTTCGCGACAGGGACCTCAATTGGGGGAGAGACCCAGTACTTC. This codes for CASSFATGTSIGGETQYF.

CDR3 sequence: CASSEEVLVNTEAFF. The CDR3 DNA is TGCGCCAGCAGTGAAGAGGTACTAGTGAACACTGAAGCTTTCTTT. J is TRBJ1-1 and V is TRBV10-1, with D uncertain. The CDR3 consists of 15 residues. Per the germline V gene, CDR1 is WNHNN and CDR2 is SYGVQD (reference sequence). The ends were cut back, 3 bases at V and 0 bases at J, with 11 bases in the middle.

This clone showed up just a few times. The chain carries TRBV24-1 and TRBJ2-2, with D unresolved. The V gene's germline CDR1 is KGHDR and CDR2 SFDVKD. There are 13 residues in the CDR3. V lost 9 bases to trimming and J lost 4 bases, with 11 bases between them. CDR3 residues: CATEQPSTGELFF. The DNA of the CDR3 is TGTGCCACCGAGCAGCCTTCCACCGGGGAGCTGTTTTTT.

The genes are TRBV5-3 and TRBJ1-3, with D hard to call. TRBV5-3 is known as an ORF, though its function is uncertain. V was pared by 6 bases and J by 2 bases, with 18 bases between. CDR3 size: 16 residues. The chain's CDR3 is CARKDSEGFPGNTIYF. For the CDR3, the DNA is TGTGCCAGAAAGGACTCTGAAGGCTTTCCTGGAAACACCATATATTTT.

The chain joins TRBV18 to TRBJ2-5; TRBD2 is a possible D gene (5 bases). CDR1 and CDR2 from the germline V gene are KGHSH and LQKENI. The CDR3 has 14 residues. Trimming took off 3 bases at V and 5 bases at J, with 13 bases between the two ends. CDR3 DNA sequence: TGTGCCAGCTCACCTAGCTCGGGGTCGGAGACCCAGTACTTC. Translating it yields CASSPSSGSETQYF.

The genes are TRBV25-1 and TRBJ1-2; perhaps TRBD1 as D (6 bases). Germline V lookup: CDR1 MGHDK, CDR2 SYGVNS. This CDR3 region has 14 residues. V was shortened by 6 bases and J by 5 bases, with 16 bases between the two germline ends. The CDR3 nucleotides are TGTGCCAGCAGAAGAAGTACAGGGCTTTATGGCTACACCTTC. This encodes CASRRSTGLYGYTF.

This clone was counted between two and nine times. The chain recombines TRBV3-1 (or the pseudogene TRBV3-2) with TRBJ1-2; tentative D call: TRBD1 (5 bases). The CDR3 sequence is 15 residues long. From germline, CDR1 is LGHDT and CDR2 YNNKEL (reference sequence). The V end lost 5 bases, the J end lost 0 bases, and 13 bases lay between the germline ends. The CDR3 is CASSSWDETNYGYTF. DNA of the CDR3: TGTGCCAGCAGCTCTTGGGACGAAACTAACTATGGCTACACCTTC.

This clone was counted a few times. One end of the junction does not line up with germline, which may come from a read error. The chain recombines TRBV2 with TRBJ1-1; 7 positions match TRBD1. Per germline, CDR1 SNHLY and CDR2 FYNNEI. This CDR3 has 16 residues. CDR3 loop: CASSEEEGGWGTEAFF. The DNA for the CDR3 is TGTGCCAGCAGCGAAGAAGAAGGGGGCTGGGGCACTGAAGCTTTCTTT.

The chain recombines TRBV4-1 with TRBJ1-6; the D is unclear. V shed 0 bases and J shed 8 bases, with 5 bases lying between them. Germline lookup yields CDR1 MGHRA and CDR2 YSYEKL. The CDR3 runs to 13 residues. The CDR3 region is CASSQDLDSPLHF. The CDR3 region has the DNA TGCGCCAGCAGCCAAGATTTGGATTCACCCCTCCACTTT.

The chain carries TRBV27 and TRBJ1-6, with 7 bases fitting TRBD1. The CDR3 covers 18 residues. The V segment lost 0 bases and the J segment 7 bases; nucleotides outside the gene matches: 12. CDR1 and CDR2 from the germline V gene are MNHEY and SMNVEV (reference sequence). Here the CDR3 reads CASSLSGTGDRVNSPLHF. The CDR3 DNA follows: TGTGCCAGCAGTTTATCGGGTACAGGGGATCGGGTCAATTCACCCCTCCACTTT.